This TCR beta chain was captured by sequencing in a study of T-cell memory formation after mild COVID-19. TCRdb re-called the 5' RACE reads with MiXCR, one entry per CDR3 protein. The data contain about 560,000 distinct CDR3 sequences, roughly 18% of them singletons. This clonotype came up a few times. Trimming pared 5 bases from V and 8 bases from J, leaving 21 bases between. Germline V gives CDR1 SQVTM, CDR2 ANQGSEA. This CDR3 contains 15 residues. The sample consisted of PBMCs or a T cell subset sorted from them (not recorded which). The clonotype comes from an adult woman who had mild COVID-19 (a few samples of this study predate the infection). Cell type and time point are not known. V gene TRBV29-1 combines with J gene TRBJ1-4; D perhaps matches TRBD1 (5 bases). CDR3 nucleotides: TGCAGCGTTAGCGACGGGACCAGCGTATACGAAAAACTGTTTTTT. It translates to CSVSDGTSVYEKLFF.